The 29 T cell receptor beta chains in this list originate from one sample, sequenced in a study of blood T cell repertoires in COVID-19. The assay was immunoSEQ multiplex PCR, and TCRdb's table has in-frame clones only and misses some. The sample gives 80,000 to 100,000 clones, about 89% of which show up once; about 9.3% is in the top ten. Sequencing was performed on peripheral blood. These receptors originate from a man aged 45 to 65 with acute or convalescent COVID-19.

This rearrangement joins TRBV20-1 to TRBJ2-1; TRBD2 matches 12 bases. The germline V gene encodes CDR1 DFQATT and CDR2 SNEGSKA (reference sequence). Trimming removed 3 bases from V and 7 bases from J; junction bases left unmatched: 10. The CDR3 covers 16 residues. The CDR3 is CSASDPTSGSVNEQFF. As DNA, the CDR3 is TGCAGTGCTAGTGACCCGACTAGCGGGAGTGTAAATGAGCAGTTCTTC.

The V and J genes are TRBV5-8 and TRBJ2-1; 11 bases agree with TRBD1. V shed 0 bases, J shed 3 bases, and the junction held 2 bases outside the gene matches. The CDR3 is made up of 16 amino acids. Germline CDR1 and CDR2: SGHTS and YDEGEE. As DNA, the CDR3 is TGTGCCAGCAGCTTGGGGACAGGGGGCTTCTACAATGAGCAGTTCTTC. It codes for CASSLGTGGFYNEQFF.

This clone appeared a few times. The CDR3 sequence is CATRGLDSPQETQYF. The CDR3 DNA reads TGTGCCACCAGGGGCCTGGACAGTCCCCAAGAGACCCAGTACTTC. The chain uses TRBV24-1 and TRBJ2-5; D is perhaps TRBD1 (6 bases). V shed 7 bases and J shed 1 base, with 15 bases lying between them. CDR1 and CDR2 from the germline V gene are KGHDR and SFDVKD. CDR3 length: 15 amino acids.

The J gene is TRBJ2-5, the V gene TRBV5-4; 11 bases are shared with TRBD2. V lost 1 base, J lost 3 bases, and 8 bases stayed unmatched. Germline V lookup: CDR1 SGHNT, CDR2 YYREEE (reference sequence). The CDR3 is 17 residues long. The CDR3 here is CASSLLSGRAGEETQYF. Written as DNA, the CDR3 is TGTGCCAGCAGCTTGCTTAGCGGGAGGGCTGGGGAAGAGACCCAGTACTTC.

The chain carries TRBV12-5 and TRBJ1-6, with 8 bases lining up with TRBD1. The germline CDR1 and CDR2 sequences are LGHNT and FRNRAP. J was trimmed by 10 bases and V by 6 bases; bases with no gene match: 5. The CDR3 extends over 13 amino acids. The CDR3 is CASGPGGWSPLHF. The CDR3 DNA reads TGTGCTAGTGGACCAGGGGGCTGGTCACCCCTCCACTTT.

The V and J genes are TRBV24-1 and TRBJ1-1; TRBD1 matches 8 bases. V was clipped by 2 bases and J by 2 bases; unmatched bases: 9. CDR1 and CDR2 (germline): KGHDR, SFDVKD. The CDR3 extends over 17 amino acids. Written as DNA, the CDR3 is TGTGCCACCAGTGATTCCCCCTCCGACAGGGGTAACACTGAAGCTTTCTTT. This sequence encodes CATSDSPSDRGNTEAFF.

The V and J genes are TRBV4-1 and TRBJ2-5, with D unresolved. CDR1 and CDR2 from the germline V gene are MGHRA and YSYEKL. The CDR3 runs 11 residues. V shed 1 base and J shed 7 bases, with 4 bases lying between them. CDR3 protein: CASSQAGTQYF. CDR3 nucleotide sequence: TGCGCCAGCAGCCAAGCGGGGACCCAGTACTTC.

The chain carries TRBV7-9 and TRBJ1-2; the match to TRBD1 covers 7 bases. V shed 6 bases and J 2 bases; nucleotides not matched to a gene: 9. CDR1 and CDR2 (germline): SEHNR, FQNEAQ (reference sequence). This CDR3 region has 15 residues. CDR3 amino acids: CASSYTGEANYGYTF. CDR3 sequence (DNA): TGTGCCAGCAGTTACACAGGGGAGGCCAACTATGGCTACACCTTC.

This sequence joins TRBV12-3 or TRBV12-4 and TRBJ2-1; D is uncertain. The CDR3 has 13 residues. The V gene lost 2 bases and the J gene lost 4 bases, with 6 bases spanning the gap. The CDR3 region is CASSLSRYNEQFF. CDR3 coding DNA: TGTGCCAGCAGTTTAAGCCGTTACAATGAGCAGTTCTTC.

This chain joins TRBV9 and TRBJ1-1, with 9 bases aligning to TRBD1. This CDR3 spans 19 amino acids. With 0 bases clipped from V and 3 bases from J, the junction kept 15 bases outside the gene matches. Germline CDR1 reads SGDLS; CDR2 reads YYNGEE. The CDR3 loop reads CASSVAPSSLRDRDTEAFF. In nucleotides, the CDR3 is TGTGCCAGCAGCGTAGCCCCTTCGTCTCTACGGGACAGGGACACTGAAGCTTTCTTT.

The chain combines TRBV5-1 with TRBJ2-7, with a possible D match to TRBD2 (5 bases). The V end was cut by 5 bases, the J end by 11 bases, with 20 bases between. The CDR3 has 13 amino acids. CDR1 SGHRS and CDR2 YFSETQ come from the germline V gene. The CDR3 DNA sequence: TGCGCCAGCAGTGAAGTCCTACGGGGTGGTGAGTACTTC. This translates into CASSEVLRGGEYF.

The chain carries TRBV7-9 and TRBJ1-1, with D possibly matching TRBD1 (5 bases). The CDR3 runs 14 residues. V was clipped by 5 bases and J by 0 bases, with 10 bases between them. Germline CDR1 SEHNR, CDR2 FQNEAQ (reference sequence). CDR3 sequence: CASSETGMNTEAFF. Here the CDR3 DNA reads TGTGCCAGCAGCGAAACAGGAATGAACACTGAAGCTTTCTTT. The full variable domain, rest sourced from reference TRBV7-9 and TRBJ1-1, is DTGVSQNPRHKITKRGQNVTFRCDPISEHNRLYWYRQTLGQGPEFLTYFQNEAQLEKSRLLSDRFSAERPKGSFSTLEIQRTEQGDSAMYLCASSETGMNTEAFFGQGTRLTVV.

The chain combines TRBV11-3 with TRBJ1-2; a weak D match, TRBD1 (6 bases). The CDR3 loop spans 16 amino acids. Germline V gene sequence: CDR1 SGHNT, CDR2 YENEEA. The germline V and J ends were trimmed by 4 bases and 3 bases, with 18 bases remaining between them. CDR3 loop: CASSSRWGTRDYGYTF. The CDR3 coding sequence is TGTGCCAGCAGCTCGAGGTGGGGGACACGAGACTATGGCTACACCTTC. The variable domain in full, with the rest retrieved from reference TRBV11-3 and TRBJ1-2, is EAGVVQSPRYKIIEKKQPVAFWCNPISGHNTLYWYLQNLGQGPELLIRYENEEAVDDSQLPKDRFSAERLKGVDSTLKIQPAELGDSAVYLCASSSRWGTRDYGYTFGSGTRLTVV.

The J gene is TRBJ1-5, the V gene TRBV21-1; TRBD1 reflects the table's D call only, with no check against the DNA. TRBV21-1 is a listed pseudogene. The CDR3 has 19 amino acids. The CDR3 coding sequence is TGTGCCAGCAGCAACGCTGGGGACAGGGCGGGGGATAGCAATCAGCCCCAGCATTTT. It is translated as CASSNAGDRAGDSNQPQHF.

V gene TRBV11-2 combines with J gene TRBJ2-2; TRBD1 aligns across 7 bases. The junction had 17 bases not matched to a gene; V was cut back by 5 bases and J by 2 bases. The CDR3 extends over 19 amino acids. Germline CDR1 SGHAT, CDR2 FQNNGV. CDR3 in amino acids: CASSNARLAGTENTGELFF. The CDR3 nucleotides are TGTGCCAGCAGCAACGCCCGCCTAGCCGGGACAGAAAACACCGGGGAGCTGTTTTTT.

The chain has TRBV4-2 and TRBJ1-1; D remains ambiguous. CDR3 length: 20 amino acids. V was trimmed by 0 bases and J by 0 bases, leaving 23 bases between them. CDR1 is LGHNA, CDR2 YNFKEQ, per germline. This chain's CDR3 is CASSQDDYSHLTFMNTEAFF. CDR3 DNA: TGTGCCAGCAGCCAAGACGATTACAGCCACCTCACCTTTATGAACACTGAAGCTTTCTTT.

The CDR3 reads CSATTGGLDGYTF. CDR3 sequence (DNA): TGCAGCGCTACGACAGGGGGCTTGGATGGCTACACCTTC. The chain recombines TRBV29-1 with TRBJ1-2, with 10 positions matching TRBD1. V trimming: 7 bases; J trimming: 6 bases; junction bases outside the gene matches: 8. Germline V CDR1 and CDR2: SQVTM, ANQGSEA. CDR3 length: 13 amino acids.

V gene TRBV21-1 combines with J gene TRBJ2-2; the DNA was not used to check the table's D call, TRBD2. TRBV21-1 is reported as a pseudogene. The CDR3 is made up of 17 amino acids. This CDR3 reads CASGGTSGSKNTGELFF. DNA of the CDR3: TGTGCCAGCGGTGGGACTAGCGGGAGTAAGAACACCGGGGAGCTGTTTTTT.

The chain joins TRBV5-1 to TRBJ1-3; D possibly corresponds to TRBD1 (6 bases). With 5 bases removed from V and 0 bases from J, the gap between germline ends came to 12 bases. This CDR3 comprises 15 residues. Germline CDR1 SGHRS, CDR2 YFSETQ. CDR3 residues: CASSFGQISGNTIYF. The CDR3 DNA follows: TGCGCCAGCAGTTTTGGACAGATCTCTGGAAACACCATATATTTT.

The gene calls are TRBV3-1 (or the pseudogene TRBV3-2) and TRBJ1-6; TRBD1 is a possible D gene (5 bases). Germline V gene data show CDR1 as LGHDT and CDR2 as YNNKEL (reference sequence). The CDR3 extends over 15 amino acids. With 1 base removed from V and 10 bases from J, the gap between germline ends came to 14 bases. The CDR3 sequence is CASSQGRAAISPLHF. The CDR3 region has the DNA TGTGCCAGCAGCCAAGGCAGGGCTGCGATCTCACCCCTCCACTTT.

J is TRBJ2-7 and V is TRBV6-5, with D maybe TRBD2 (6 bases). The CDR3 consists of 12 residues. Trimming left V 8 bases short and J 3 bases short, with 11 bases between. Germline-derived CDR1 and CDR2 are MNHEY and SVGAGI. Here the CDR3 DNA reads TGTGCCAGCGGGACTGGCGTCTACGAGCAGTACTTC. It specifies CASGTGVYEQYF.

As DNA, the CDR3 is TGTGCTAGTGGTTTGGTAAGACAGGGAGGCACTGAAGCTTTCTTT. Its translation: CASGLVRQGGTEAFF. The V call is TRBV12-5, the J call TRBJ1-1; 7 nucleotides match TRBD1. The V gene end was trimmed by 0 bases and the J gene end by 4 bases; junction bases not matched to a gene: 5. The germline V gene has CDR1 LGHNT and CDR2 FRNRAP. The CDR3 consists of 15 residues.

V usage is TRBV18 and J usage is TRBJ2-5; 15 nucleotides line up with TRBD2. Germline values: CDR1 KGHSH, CDR2 LQKENI. V dropped 1 base and J dropped 1; count of bases not matched to a gene: 16. The CDR3 contains 22 residues. The CDR3 sequence is CASSPRGLAGGSLSSAQETQYF. Here the CDR3 DNA reads TGTGCCAGCTCACCACGGGGACTAGCGGGAGGATCCCTCAGTTCGGCCCAAGAGACCCAGTACTTC.

The CDR3 is CASSLAGGGFQYGYTF. The CDR3 DNA follows: TGTGCCAGCAGCTTAGCCGGTGGGGGGTTTCAGTATGGCTACACCTTC. The chain carries TRBV7-9 and TRBJ1-2; TRBD1 is a possible D gene (5 bases). Trimming removed 0 bases at V and 5 bases at J, with 16 bases between. From germline, CDR1 is SEHNR and CDR2 FQNEAQ (reference sequence). The CDR3 runs to 16 residues.

This chain links TRBV5-5 with TRBJ1-3; 11 nucleotides align to TRBD1. The V gene end was trimmed by 0 bases and the J gene end by 4 bases; junction bases not matched to a gene: 3. The CDR3 sequence is 16 residues long. Germline-derived CDR1 and CDR2 are SGHKS and YYEKEE (reference sequence). Here the CDR3 DNA reads TGTGCCAGCAGCTTGGAGGACAGGGGGCTCGGAAACACCATATATTTT. Protein product: CASSLEDRGLGNTIYF.

This chain links TRBV3-1 (or the pseudogene TRBV3-2) with TRBJ1-1; D is possibly TRBD1 (5 bases). The germline CDR1 and CDR2 sequences are LGHDT and YNNKEL (reference sequence). The CDR3 contains 15 residues. Trimming shortened V by 0 bases and J by 3 bases, and 11 bases separated the two germline ends. The CDR3 sequence is CASSQEGGADTEAFF. The CDR3 DNA sequence: TGTGCCAGCAGCCAAGAAGGCGGGGCGGACACTGAAGCTTTCTTT.

The chain has TRBV5-1 and TRBJ2-5, with TRBD2 matching 7 bases. The V segment lost 3 bases and the J segment 0 bases; nucleotides outside the gene matches: 2. Germline CDR1 reads SGHRS; CDR2 reads YFSETQ. This CDR3 region has 14 residues. The CDR3 reads CASSSSGHQETQYF. The DNA of the CDR3 is TGCGCCAGCAGCTCTAGCGGCCACCAAGAGACCCAGTACTTC.

This clone was detected once. The chain employs TRBV6-5 and TRBJ1-3, with 8 bases fitting TRBD1. Germline trimming cut 6 bases from V and 0 bases from J; bases unmatched to any gene: 4. The length of the CDR3 is 15 residues. CDR1 and CDR2 (germline): MNHEY, SVGAGI. CDR3 bases: TGTGCCAGCAGCATGACAGGGGCCTCTGGAAACACCATATATTTT. Its protein product is CASSMTGASGNTIYF.

The chain couples TRBV2 to TRBJ2-6, with a possible D match to TRBD1 (6 bases). CDR3 size: 16 residues. The V and J ends lost 4 bases and 4 bases respectively, with 14 bases between them. The germline CDR1 and CDR2 sequences are SNHLY and FYNNEI. The CDR3 protein is CASSVAGAAGANVLTF. CDR3 sequence (DNA): TGTGCCAGCAGTGTGGCAGGGGCGGCCGGGGCCAACGTCCTGACTTTC.